The rows below give T cell receptor beta chains drawn from one sample of a study of siplizumab effects on memory and regulatory T cells. The assay was immunoSEQ multiplex PCR, and TCRdb's table has in-frame clones only and misses some. This table holds 100,000 or so clones, 90% to 95% found once. Sequencing was carried out using non-Treg CD4+ T cells sorted from blood. The receptors come from a human donor in good health. Each CDR3 is given with its conserved first and last residue. The order of the fields is D gene, J gene, clone size, V gene, CDR3 DNA, CDR3 protein. D genes are given only for firm matches. Only part of the rows carry a size: once, few, many, or a class if the clone is expanded.

NA	TRBJ1-5	NA	TRBV6-1	TGTGCCAGCGGGCAGGGAGGCAATCAGCCCCAGCATTTT	CASGQGGNQPQHF
TRBD2	TRBJ2-5	NA	TRBV7-8	TGTGCCAGCAGCTCAACGTCCATCCCCGCGTTTAGCGGGAGGGTTGGGGAGACCCAGTACTTC	CASSSTSIPAFSGRVGETQYF
NA	TRBJ2-7	NA	TRBV7-9	TGTGCCAGCAGCCGTACTAGATATCAGCAGTACTTC	CASSRTRYQQYF
TRBD1	TRBJ1-2	NA	TRBV6-6	TGTGCCAGCAGTTACACAGGGGACTATGGCTACACCTTC	CASSYTGDYGYTF
NA	TRBJ1-2	NA	TRBV18	TGTGCCAGCTCACCACGGGCGGCAGGGGAGGTTTATGGCTACACCTTC	CASSPRAAGEVYGYTF
TRBD2	TRBJ2-4	NA	TRBV19	TGTGCCAGTAGTACCGTAGCGGGGGGACTAGCGGGCAGTTTAGCCAAAAACATTCAGTACTTC	CASSTVAGGLAGSLAKNIQYF
TRBD1	TRBJ1-1	NA	TRBV25-1	TGTGCCAGCAGCGGTACAGGGGGGGTGGGCACTGAAGCTTTCTTT	CASSGTGGVGTEAFF
TRBD2	TRBJ2-7	NA	TRBV28	TGTGCCAGCATTCCTCCGGGACTAGCGGGAGACTACGAGCAGTACTTC	CASIPPGLAGDYEQYF
NA	TRBJ2-2	NA	TRBV7-9	TGTGCCAGCAGAGGTATTACCACCAACACCGGGGAGCTGTTTTTT	CASRGITTNTGELFF
NA	TRBJ1-4	once	TRBV18	TGTGCCAGCTCACCACGCACAGGGACAACTAATGAAAAACTGTTTTTT	CASSPRTGTTNEKLFF
NA	TRBJ2-3	NA	TRBV19	TGTGCCAGTAGTATTGATACATCAGGGGGGTTGGATACGCAGTATTTT	CASSIDTSGGLDTQYF
NA	TRBJ1-5	NA	TRBV19	TGTGCCAGTAGTATAGAAGCAGGGTTCGGTCAGCCCCAGCATTTT	CASSIEAGFGQPQHF
TRBD1	TRBJ2-2	NA	TRBV11-3	TGTGCCAGCGCTTGGGGACAGGGGGCCACGAAACCCGGGGAGCTGTTTTTT	CASAWGQGATKPGELFF
NA	TRBJ2-3	once	TRBV7-9	TGTGCCAGCAGCTTATTCGCAGGCACAGATACGCAGTATTTT	CASSLFAGTDTQYF
NA	TRBJ1-5	NA	TRBV2	TGTGCCAGCCATGGGGACGGTAGCAATCAGCCCCAGCATTTT	CASHGDGSNQPQHF
NA	TRBJ2-1	NA	TRBV29-1	TGCAGCGTTGAACTTGGGGGTCCCAACAATGAGCAGTTCTTC	CSVELGGPNNEQFF
NA	TRBJ2-3	NA	TRBV6-1	TGTGCCAGCAGTGAACAAGGAGCCCATGATACGCAGTATTTT	CASSEQGAHDTQYF
NA	TRBJ1-2	NA	TRBV28	TGTGCCAGCAGATCAGGGGAGGTCAGGGGCTACACCTTC	CASRSGEVRGYTF
NA	TRBJ2-7	NA	TRBV18	TGTGCCAGCTCACCACAGGGCTCCTACGAGCAGTACTTC	CASSPQGSYEQYF
TRBD2	TRBJ2-3	NA	TRBV5-4	TGTGCCAGCAGCCTGGGACTAGCGTATACTATTGGAGATACGCAGTATTTT	CASSLGLAYTIGDTQYF
NA	TRBJ1-3	NA	TRBV11-2	TGTGCCAGCAGCCAAACAGATCTCGGAAACACCATATATTTT	CASSQTDLGNTIYF
NA	TRBJ1-2	NA	TRBV4-2	TGTGCCAGCAGCCCACGACGGGGGGAATATGGCTACACCTTC	CASSPRRGEYGYTF
NA	TRBJ2-3	NA	TRBV5-1	TGCGCCAGCAGCTTCGGAGGGGGAACAGATACGCAGTATTTT	CASSFGGGTDTQYF
NA	TRBJ1-2	NA	TRBV7-9	TGTGCCAGCAGTCACAGGACGGAAAGCTATGGCTACACCTTC	CASSHRTESYGYTF
NA	TRBJ2-6	NA	TRBV7-9	TGTGCCAGCAGCTTGGTTCAGGGGAGGTCTGGGGCCAACGTCCTGACTTTC	CASSLVQGRSGANVLTF
NA	TRBJ2-7	NA	TRBV20-1	TGCAGTGCTAGAGGCCTTTACGAGCAGTACTTC	CSARGLYEQYF
NA	TRBJ1-5	NA	TRBV28	TGTGCCAGCAGTATGGGGGGGATCGGTCAGCCCCAGCATTTT	CASSMGGIGQPQHF
TRBD1	TRBJ1-5	NA	TRBV5-6	TGTGCCAGCAGCCTGACAGGGGGAACGATAAGCAATCAGCCCCAGCATTTT	CASSLTGGTISNQPQHF